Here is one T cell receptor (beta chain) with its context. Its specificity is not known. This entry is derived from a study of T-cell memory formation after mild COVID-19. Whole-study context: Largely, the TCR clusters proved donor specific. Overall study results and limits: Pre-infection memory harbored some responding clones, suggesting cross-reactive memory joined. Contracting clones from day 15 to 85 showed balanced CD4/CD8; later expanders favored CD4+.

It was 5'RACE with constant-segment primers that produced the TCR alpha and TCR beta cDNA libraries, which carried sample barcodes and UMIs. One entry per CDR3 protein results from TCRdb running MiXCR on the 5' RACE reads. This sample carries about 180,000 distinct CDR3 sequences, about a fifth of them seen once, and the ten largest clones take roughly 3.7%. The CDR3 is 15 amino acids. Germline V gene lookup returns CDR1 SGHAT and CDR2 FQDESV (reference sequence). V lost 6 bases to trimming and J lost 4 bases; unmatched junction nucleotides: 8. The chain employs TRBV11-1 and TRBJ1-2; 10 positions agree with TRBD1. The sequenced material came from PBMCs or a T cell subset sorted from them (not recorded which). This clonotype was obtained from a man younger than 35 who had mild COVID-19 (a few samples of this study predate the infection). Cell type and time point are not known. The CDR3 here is CASSLSGTGAYGYTF. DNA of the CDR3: TGTGCCAGCAGTCTATCCGGGACAGGGGCCTATGGCTACACCTTC. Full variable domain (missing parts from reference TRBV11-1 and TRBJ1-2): EAEVAQSPRYKITEKSQAVAFWCDPISGHATLYWYRQILGQGPELLVQFQDESVVDDSQLPKDRFSAERLKGVDSTLKIQPAELGDSAMYLCASSLSGTGAYGYTFGSGTRLTVV.